This is a list of T cell receptor beta chains from one sample in a study of CD8 T cells in Susac syndrome. TCRdb reanalysed the immunoSEQ multiplex PCR reads using MiXCR and keeps one entry per CDR3 protein. The repertoire includes more than 110,000 distinct CDR3 sequences, about 94% of them detected once, and roughly 0.29% sits in the top ten. The specimen was CD8+ T cells from PBMCs. The receptors were sampled from a human donor in good health. The CDR3 runs from the conserved cysteine through the conserved F or W. A D gene is named only where the DNA matches it firmly. Clone size is given for some rows only: seen once, a few or many times, or a class if the clone is expanded.

clone size: once
D gene: TRBD1
J gene: TRBJ1-5
V gene: TRBV6-1
CDR3 protein: CANGDRTYSNQPQHF
CDR3 DNA: TGTGCCAATGGGGACAGGACATATAGCAATCAGCCCCAGCATTTT

clone size: NA
D gene: NA
J gene: TRBJ2-5
V gene: TRBV4-1
CDR3 protein: CASSQSRVGETQYF
CDR3 DNA: TGCGCCAGCAGCCAAAGCAGGGTTGGCGAGACCCAGTACTTC

clone size: NA
D gene: NA
J gene: TRBJ1-5
V gene: TRBV7-9
CDR3 protein: CASSEDGYQPQHF
CDR3 DNA: TGTGCCAGCAGCGAGGACGGGTATCAGCCCCAGCATTTT

clone size: NA
D gene: NA
J gene: TRBJ1-1
V gene: TRBV29-1
CDR3 protein: CSVTIGPTRTTEAFF
CDR3 DNA: TGCAGCGTTACTATCGGACCGACAAGAACCACTGAAGCTTTCTTT

clone size: NA
D gene: TRBD1
J gene: TRBJ2-3
V gene: TRBV27
CDR3 protein: CASSLGGGRGPYF
CDR3 DNA: TGTGCCAGCAGTTTAGGTGGGGGCAGGGGGCCGTATTTT

clone size: NA
D gene: TRBD1
J gene: TRBJ1-2
V gene: TRBV3-1
CDR3 protein: CASSHFRQGVYGYTF
CDR3 DNA: TGTGCCAGCAGCCATTTTAGGCAGGGGGTCTATGGCTACACCTTC

clone size: NA
D gene: NA
J gene: TRBJ2-5
V gene: TRBV4-3
CDR3 protein: CASSQLQGSETQYF
CDR3 DNA: TGCGCCAGCAGCCAACTACAGGGAAGCGAGACCCAGTACTTC

clone size: NA
D gene: NA
J gene: TRBJ1-1
V gene: TRBV29-1
CDR3 protein: CSVEYNTEAFF
CDR3 DNA: TGCAGCGTTGAATACAACACTGAAGCTTTCTTT

clone size: NA
D gene: NA
J gene: TRBJ2-1
V gene: TRBV5-6
CDR3 protein: CASSQELGTARDNEQFF
CDR3 DNA: TGTGCCAGCAGCCAAGAACTCGGGACGGCTAGAGACAATGAGCAGTTCTTC

clone size: NA
D gene: NA
J gene: TRBJ2-2
V gene: TRBV30
CDR3 protein: CAWMGLDTGELFF
CDR3 DNA: TGTGCCTGGATGGGCCTGGACACCGGGGAGCTGTTTTTT

clone size: NA
D gene: NA
J gene: TRBJ1-4
V gene: TRBV27
CDR3 protein: CASSMRRDRRNEKLFF
CDR3 DNA: TGTGCCAGCAGTATGCGCCGGGACCGACGTAATGAAAAACTGTTTTTT

clone size: once
D gene: NA
J gene: TRBJ1-1
V gene: TRBV30
CDR3 protein: CAWSDQILGGPNTEAFF
CDR3 DNA: TGTGCCTGGAGTGACCAAATCCTCGGGGGACCGAACACTGAAGCTTTCTTT

clone size: NA
D gene: TRBD2
J gene: TRBJ2-1
V gene: TRBV2
CDR3 protein: CASSEAGDWQFF
CDR3 DNA: TGTGCCAGCAGTGAGGCGGGAGACTGGCAGTTCTTC

clone size: NA
D gene: TRBD2
J gene: TRBJ2-1
V gene: TRBV4-2
CDR3 protein: CASSQDGTSGRNEQFF
CDR3 DNA: TGTGCCAGCAGCCAAGACGGGACTAGCGGGAGAAATGAGCAGTTCTTC

clone size: NA
D gene: NA
J gene: TRBJ2-1
V gene: TRBV27
CDR3 protein: CASSFQAEAVNEQFF
CDR3 DNA: TGTGCCAGCAGTTTTCAGGCAGAAGCAGTAAATGAGCAGTTCTTC

clone size: NA
D gene: NA
J gene: TRBJ1-1
V gene: TRBV12-3/TRBV12-4
CDR3 protein: CASSPDRSLTEAFF
CDR3 DNA: TGTGCCAGCAGTCCCGACAGGTCCCTCACTGAAGCTTTCTTT

clone size: NA
D gene: NA
J gene: TRBJ2-1
V gene: TRBV20-1
CDR3 protein: CSASNAGSSYNEQFF
CDR3 DNA: TGCAGTGCTAGCAACGCCGGGAGCTCCTACAATGAGCAGTTCTTC

clone size: NA
D gene: NA
J gene: TRBJ2-7
V gene: TRBV20-1
CDR3 protein: CSAKGRTYEQYF
CDR3 DNA: TGCAGTGCAAAGGGCAGGACCTACGAGCAGTACTTC

clone size: NA
D gene: TRBD2
J gene: TRBJ2-7
V gene: TRBV7-9
CDR3 protein: CASSHHPLAGGIRQQYF
CDR3 DNA: TGTGCCAGCAGCCACCACCCCTTAGCGGGGGGCATTAGGCAGCAGTACTTC

clone size: NA
D gene: NA
J gene: TRBJ2-3
V gene: TRBV20-1
CDR3 protein: CSARLALARTDTQYF
CDR3 DNA: TGCAGTGCTCGGCTAGCTCTCGCTCGCACAGATACGCAGTATTTT

clone size: once
D gene: NA
J gene: TRBJ1-5
V gene: TRBV20-1
CDR3 protein: CSAADLDQPQHF
CDR3 DNA: TGCAGTGCCGCCGATCTCGATCAGCCCCAGCATTTT

clone size: NA
D gene: NA
J gene: TRBJ2-1
V gene: TRBV13
CDR3 protein: CASSSPGAETYNEQFF
CDR3 DNA: TGTGCCAGCAGCTCACCAGGGGCAGAGACCTACAATGAGCAGTTCTTC

clone size: once
D gene: TRBD2
J gene: TRBJ2-1
V gene: TRBV19
CDR3 protein: CASSIWASGNEQFF
CDR3 DNA: TGTGCCAGTAGTATTTGGGCTAGCGGGAATGAGCAGTTCTTC

clone size: NA
D gene: NA
J gene: TRBJ2-7
V gene: TRBV29-1
CDR3 protein: CSVDGVHEQYF
CDR3 DNA: TGCAGCGTTGACGGGGTCCACGAGCAGTACTTC

clone size: NA
D gene: TRBD2
J gene: TRBJ2-7
V gene: TRBV4-2
CDR3 protein: CASSPSGLAVYSYEQYF
CDR3 DNA: TGTGCCAGCAGCCCATCCGGGCTAGCGGTTTACTCCTACGAGCAGTACTTC

clone size: NA
D gene: NA
J gene: TRBJ1-2
V gene: TRBV11-2
CDR3 protein: CASSPVTGYTF
CDR3 DNA: TGTGCCAGCAGCCCCGTAACCGGCTACACCTTC

clone size: once
D gene: NA
J gene: TRBJ2-5
V gene: TRBV29-1
CDR3 protein: CSVEGLSGRPAGTQYF
CDR3 DNA: TGCAGCGTTGAAGGATTGAGTGGACGGCCAGCAGGGACCCAGTACTTC

clone size: NA
D gene: NA
J gene: TRBJ2-1
V gene: TRBV24-1
CDR3 protein: CATDKMGVRHEQFF
CDR3 DNA: TGTGCCACGGACAAGATGGGGGTCCGTCATGAGCAGTTCTTC

clone size: once
D gene: NA
J gene: TRBJ1-1
V gene: TRBV6-2/TRBV6-3
CDR3 protein: CASSPQWGNTEAFF
CDR3 DNA: TGTGCCAGCAGTCCCCAGTGGGGGAACACTGAAGCTTTCTTT

clone size: NA
D gene: NA
J gene: TRBJ2-2
V gene: TRBV5-1
CDR3 protein: CASSEFRAGELFF
CDR3 DNA: TGCGCCAGCAGCGAGTTTCGTGCGGGCGAGCTGTTTTTT

clone size: NA
D gene: NA
J gene: TRBJ2-7
V gene: TRBV24-1
CDR3 protein: CATSDTYEQYF
CDR3 DNA: TGTGCCACCAGTGACACCTACGAGCAGTACTTC

clone size: NA
D gene: NA
J gene: TRBJ2-1
V gene: TRBV13
CDR3 protein: CASSLGMAEAYNEQFF
CDR3 DNA: TGTGCCAGCAGCTTAGGGATGGCGGAAGCTTACAATGAGCAGTTCTTC

clone size: NA
D gene: TRBD2
J gene: TRBJ2-7
V gene: TRBV28
CDR3 protein: CASSFPSGTSGRDYEQYF
CDR3 DNA: TGTGCCAGCAGTTTCCCTTCCGGGACTAGCGGGAGGGACTACGAGCAGTACTTC

clone size: NA
D gene: NA
J gene: TRBJ2-5
V gene: TRBV3-1
CDR3 protein: CASSFLPDNQETQYF
CDR3 DNA: TGTGCCAGCAGCTTCCTCCCGGACAACCAAGAGACCCAGTACTTC

clone size: NA
D gene: TRBD1
J gene: TRBJ2-7
V gene: TRBV5-1
CDR3 protein: CASSLDRGREQYF
CDR3 DNA: TGCGCCAGCAGCTTGGACAGGGGGCGTGAGCAGTACTTC

clone size: NA
D gene: NA
J gene: TRBJ2-7
V gene: TRBV20-1
CDR3 protein: CSANPLTGPSGQYF
CDR3 DNA: TGCAGTGCTAACCCGCTTACAGGGCCCTCAGGGCAGTACTTC

clone size: NA
D gene: TRBD1
J gene: TRBJ1-2
V gene: TRBV30
CDR3 protein: CAWEPMTGEDGYTF
CDR3 DNA: TGTGCCTGGGAGCCCATGACAGGGGAGGATGGCTACACCTTC

clone size: NA
D gene: NA
J gene: TRBJ2-7
V gene: TRBV7-2
CDR3 protein: CASSLVRSVCSYEQYF
CDR3 DNA: TGTGCCAGCAGCTTGGTAAGATCGGTCTGCTCCTACGAGCAGTACTTC

clone size: NA
D gene: NA
J gene: TRBJ2-7
V gene: TRBV29-1
CDR3 protein: CSVMTDTSYEQYF
CDR3 DNA: TGCAGCGTTATGACAGACACTTCCTACGAGCAGTACTTC

clone size: once
D gene: TRBD1
J gene: TRBJ2-3
V gene: TRBV28
CDR3 protein: CASSSTTTGISTDTQYF
CDR3 DNA: TGTGCCAGCAGTTCCACTACGACAGGGATTAGCACAGATACGCAGTATTTT

clone size: NA
D gene: TRBD2
J gene: TRBJ2-1
V gene: TRBV14
CDR3 protein: CASSQDALAGVYEQFF
CDR3 DNA: TGTGCCAGCAGCCAAGACGCACTAGCGGGAGTTTATGAGCAGTTCTTC

clone size: NA
D gene: NA
J gene: TRBJ2-5
V gene: TRBV11-1
CDR3 protein: CASSPSSLQGLRQETQYF
CDR3 DNA: TGTGCCAGCAGTCCCAGCTCCCTACAGGGTCTGAGGCAAGAGACCCAGTACTTC

clone size: NA
D gene: NA
J gene: TRBJ1-1
V gene: TRBV20-1
CDR3 protein: CSAREGRSTEAFF
CDR3 DNA: TGCAGTGCTAGGGAGGGGAGAAGCACTGAAGCTTTCTTT

clone size: NA
D gene: NA
J gene: TRBJ1-1
V gene: TRBV20-1
CDR3 protein: CSVDMNTEAFF
CDR3 DNA: TGCAGTGTAGATATGAACACTGAAGCTTTCTTT

clone size: NA
D gene: NA
J gene: TRBJ2-2
V gene: TRBV28
CDR3 protein: CATPGGSTGELFF
CDR3 DNA: TGTGCCACCCCAGGGGGGAGCACCGGGGAGCTGTTTTTT

clone size: NA
D gene: NA
J gene: TRBJ1-1
V gene: TRBV6-2/TRBV6-3
CDR3 protein: CASSLSKTEAFF
CDR3 DNA: TGTGCCAGCAGTTTATCGAAGACTGAAGCTTTCTTT

clone size: NA
D gene: NA
J gene: TRBJ2-3
V gene: TRBV27
CDR3 protein: CASSETTTDTQYF
CDR3 DNA: TGTGCCAGCAGTGAGACTACCACAGATACGCAGTATTTT

clone size: NA
D gene: NA
J gene: TRBJ1-1
V gene: TRBV29-1
CDR3 protein: CSVSGYGTEAFF
CDR3 DNA: TGCAGCGTTTCAGGCTACGGCACTGAAGCTTTCTTT

clone size: NA
D gene: NA
J gene: TRBJ1-5
V gene: TRBV6-2/TRBV6-3
CDR3 protein: CASSYSPRHQPQHF
CDR3 DNA: TGTGCCAGCAGTTACTCGCCCCGACATCAGCCCCAGCATTTT

clone size: NA
D gene: TRBD2
J gene: TRBJ2-7
V gene: TRBV13
CDR3 protein: CASRPTSGSVGEQYF
CDR3 DNA: TGTGCCAGCAGGCCGACTAGCGGGAGTGTCGGCGAGCAGTACTTC

clone size: NA
D gene: NA
J gene: TRBJ2-1
V gene: TRBV9
CDR3 protein: CASSYRDWAYNEQFF
CDR3 DNA: TGTGCCAGCAGTTACCGGGACTGGGCCTACAATGAGCAGTTCTTC